The 5 T cell receptor beta chains presented below share a single source sample, sequenced in a study of early T cells in non-severe SARS-CoV-2 infection. TCRdb redid the calling of the 5' RACE reads with MiXCR, one entry per CDR3 protein. The sample comprises roughly 80,000 distinct CDR3 sequences, 7.5% to 10% of which are singletons, and about 4.8% rests with the top ten. The sequencing input was whole blood. These receptors were collected from an adult who was a healthcare worker with PCR-confirmed SARS-CoV-2 infection or an uninfected control (not recorded which).

At least ten counts were recorded for this clonotype. V and J are TRBV28 and TRBJ2-7; D is unclear. Deletions cut 6 bases from V and 3 bases from J, with 12 bases between. The CDR3 is 13 amino acids. CDR1 and CDR2 (germline): MDHEN, SYDVKM. CDR3 nucleotide sequence: TGTGCCAGCAGCCCCGGTGGTTACTACGAGCAGTACTTC. It translates to CASSPGGYYEQYF.

This sequence joins TRBV30 and TRBJ2-1, with 10 bases that match TRBD1. The CDR3 contains 11 residues. CDR1 is GTSNPN, CDR2 SVGIG, per germline (reference sequence). The V and J ends lost 7 bases and 8 bases, in that order; junction bases with no gene match: 2. DNA of the CDR3: TGTGCCTCCGGACAGGGGGATGAGCAGTTCTTC. Its protein product is CASGQGDEQFF.

This chain links TRBV20-1 with TRBJ2-7; 8 nucleotides line up with TRBD2. Germline V gene data show CDR1 as DFQATT and CDR2 as SNEGSKA (reference sequence). The CDR3 consists of 12 residues. Trimming took 4 bases from V and 4 from J; bases not matched to a gene: 3. CDR3 amino acids: CSATGTSYEQYF. The CDR3 DNA sequence: TGCAGTGCTACCGGGACTAGTTACGAGCAGTACTTC.

There are many counts of this clonotype. The V call is TRBV11-2, the J call TRBJ1-6; 10 bases match TRBD1. The CDR3 is 14 amino acids. V lost 1 base, J lost 15 bases, and 6 bases stayed unmatched. Per germline, CDR1 SGHAT and CDR2 FQNNGV. The CDR3 coding sequence is TGTGCCAGCAGCTTAGGGACAGGGGGTACTAACCTCCACTTT. Amino acid sequence: CASSLGTGGTNLHF.

This clonotype has just a few counts. The chain employs TRBV28 and TRBJ2-1; D remains unclear. This CDR3 is 11 amino acids long. Germline V gene data show CDR1 as MDHEN and CDR2 as SYDVKM. Written as DNA, the CDR3 is TGTGCAGCAAGCAGCTACAATGAGCAGTTCTTC. It translates to CAASSYNEQFF.